This T cell receptor (beta chain) was captured in a study of T-cell reconstitution after alpha-beta-depleted transplantation in children (dated by TCRdb to the mid-2010s). Some background on the complete study: T-cell immune reconstitution after TCRalphabeta/CD19-depleted allogeneic hematopoietic cell transplantation in children was quantitatively tracked in the study by means of TCR repertoire profiling. Here is what the overall study found, with its caveats: The high TCRbeta diversity at day 60 in some patients was ascribed to recipient T cells and intrathymic progenitors that had survived conditioning. The apparently early recovery of alphabetaT-cell counts about two months after transplant reportedly depended on only several hundred rapidly expanded clones that came from non-depleted graft cells. Hyperexpanded clone frequencies declined over subsequent months; after one year, T-cell counts and TCRbeta diversity were mostly attributed to newly produced T cells.

Libraries were prepared through PCR. The listed sequencing device is Illumina HiSeq 2500. Molecular barcoding was employed in the preparation of TCR libraries, with unique molecular identifiers being used to normalize TCRbeta repertoire quantification. In-frame beta chains were kept once TCRdb had trimmed the public reads at Q25 with fastp and called clones with MiXCR. CDR3 protein duplicates are merged, each entry listing the most common genes and DNA. The sample data list 500,000 to 750,000 distinct CDR3 sequences, and roughly 13% of these were observed just once. The ten largest account for approximately 2% of the sample. The germline V gene gives CDR1 as KGHSH and CDR2 as LQKENI. There are 16 amino acids in the CDR3, from cysteine to phenylalanine inclusive. Of all the DNA, just the CDR3 is kept, 48 bases in frame from base 1. Trimming at the junction amounts to 0 bases on V and 2 bases on J, and the germline ends lie 13 bases apart.

The sample's treatment or condition label, decoded: allogeneic hematopoietic cell transplantation with graft depleted of TCRalphabeta T cells and CD19 B cells. The transplant recipients were children given TCRalphabeta/CD19-depleted allogeneic hematopoietic cell grafts. Only a few counts were recorded for this clonotype. Its antigen is unknown. No qualities accompany the bases; no much larger clone lies one base away. The rearrangement combines TRBV18 with TRBJ2-5, with the D segment identity uncertain. The source was PBMCs, mostly from graft donor cells, collected 360 days after TCRalphabeta/CD19-depleted stem cell transplant. The TCR originated in a male patient younger than 18 who had a stem cell transplant for acute myeloid leukemia, so the T cells may come from the graft donor. The CDR3 corresponds to CASSPPTPDRQETQYF. The DNA sequence reads TGTGCCAGCTCACCACCTACGCCAGATCGACAAGAGACCCAGTACTTC.